What follows are 13 T cell receptor beta chains derived from one specimen sequenced in a study of GPR56 and killer-like receptors on CD4 memory cells. Cells were FACS-enriched into one of five CD4+ populations defined by killer cell lectin-like receptor and GPR56 expression. TCRdb re-called the reads; every CDR3 protein appears as one record, without DNA. The listing contains around 3,000 distinct CDR3 sequences. The sequenced sample was memory CD4+ T cells from blood. The receptors here all came from a human donor in good health.

The chain carries TRBV9 and TRBJ1-3; the TCRdb D gene call, TRBD1, has no DNA to confirm it. The CDR3 has 18 amino acids. Per germline, CDR1 SGDLS and CDR2 YYNGEE. CDR3 sequence: CASSVQRGGSISGNTIYF.

The chain is built from TRBV20-1 and TRBJ1-2; TCRdb selects TRBD1, and the lack of DNA leaves this call unchecked. Germline assignment: CDR1 DFQATT and CDR2 SNEGSKA (reference sequence). There are 15 residues in the CDR3. The CDR3 protein is CSASPLAGTDYGYTF.

V and J are TRBV4-2 and TRBJ1-6. From germline, CDR1 is LGHNA and CDR2 YNFKEQ. There are 13 residues in the CDR3. CDR3 sequence: CASSQDRDSPLHF.

This sequence joins TRBV7-2 and TRBJ2-1; the D gene TCRdb calls, TRBD2, cannot be checked with no DNA. Looked up from germline, CDR1 is SGHTA and CDR2 is FQGNSA. The CDR3 has 19 amino acids. The CDR3 protein is CASSILLKRTSGGYNEQFF.

Judged by frequency, this clonotype is medium-sized. The chain couples TRBV12-3 or TRBV12-4 to TRBJ1-1. The CDR3 contains 13 residues. CDR3: CASSFAIRAEAFF.

This clonotype is medium-sized (0.01 to 0.1%) by frequency. The chain links TRBV7-9 to TRBJ2-1; without DNA, the TCRdb call of TRBD1 cannot be checked. CDR1 SEHNR and CDR2 FQNEAQ come from the germline V gene (reference sequence). CDR3 length equals 16 residues. The CDR3 sequence is CASSLLRDGLYNEQFF.

This clonotype is medium-sized by frequency. The chain joins TRBV7-9 to TRBJ2-7. CDR1 and CDR2 (germline): SEHNR, FQNEAQ (reference sequence). CDR3 length equals 13 residues. CDR3 residues: CASSLALASEQYF.

The chain recombines TRBV20-1 with TRBJ1-5; absent DNA, TCRdb's TRBD1 call cannot be checked. The CDR3 length is 13 residues. The V gene's germline CDR1 is DFQATT and CDR2 SNEGSKA (reference sequence). CDR3 amino acids: CSARPGFGQPQHF.

This clonotype is called medium-sized based on its frequency. V is TRBV29-1 and J is TRBJ2-1; TCRdb's D gene call, TRBD1, goes unchecked for lack of DNA. The CDR3 contains 12 residues. The germline V gene encodes CDR1 SQVTM and CDR2 ANQGSEA. The CDR3: CSVGTAYNEQFF.

By frequency, this clonotype is medium-sized. The gene calls are TRBV7-2 and TRBJ2-2. This CDR3 comprises 15 residues. Germline V gene lookup returns CDR1 SGHTA and CDR2 FQGNSA. CDR3 sequence reads: CASSLVNRYTGELFF.

The chain recombines TRBV12-3 or TRBV12-4 with TRBJ2-2; no DNA is available, so the TRBD2 call from TCRdb remains unchecked. The CDR3 extends over 18 amino acids. The CDR3 protein is CASSPYLLAGVNTGELFF.

CDR3 sequence reads: CSARGQGGENIQYF. V usage is TRBV20-1 and J usage is TRBJ2-4; TCRdb designates TRBD1, a call that cannot be tested without DNA. This CDR3 has 14 amino acids. Germline V CDR1 and CDR2: DFQATT, SNEGSKA (reference sequence).

This clonotype is identified as medium-sized from frequency. The chain recombines TRBV7-2 with TRBJ1-2; without DNA, the TCRdb call of TRBD1 cannot be checked. CDR3 length equals 14 residues. Per germline, CDR1 SGHTA and CDR2 FQGNSA. CDR3 amino acids: CASSSQGAYYGYTF.